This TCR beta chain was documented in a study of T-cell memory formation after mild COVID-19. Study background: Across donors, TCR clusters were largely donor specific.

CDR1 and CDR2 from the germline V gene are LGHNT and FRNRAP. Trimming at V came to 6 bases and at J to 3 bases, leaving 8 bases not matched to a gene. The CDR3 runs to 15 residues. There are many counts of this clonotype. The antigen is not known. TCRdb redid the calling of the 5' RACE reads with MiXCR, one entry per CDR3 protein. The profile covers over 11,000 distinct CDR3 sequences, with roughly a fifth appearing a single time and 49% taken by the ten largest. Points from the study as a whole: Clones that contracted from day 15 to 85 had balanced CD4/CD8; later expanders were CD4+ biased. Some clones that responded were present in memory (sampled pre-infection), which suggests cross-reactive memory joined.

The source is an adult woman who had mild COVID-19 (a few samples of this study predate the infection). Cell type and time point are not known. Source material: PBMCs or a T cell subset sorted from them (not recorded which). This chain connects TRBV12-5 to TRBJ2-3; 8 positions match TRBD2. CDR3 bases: TGTGCTAGTGGCCTAAGCGGGAGAACAACAGATACGCAGTATTTT. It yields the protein CASGLSGRTTDTQYF.